Shown below are 5 T cell receptor beta chains from a single sample sequenced in a study of OX40 agonist ivuxolimab in advanced cancers. Data came from immunoSEQ multiplex PCR; TCRdb stores just in-frame clones and leaves some out. This table holds 60,000 to 100,000 clones, about 84% found once. The sequencing used CD4+ or CD8+ T cells sorted from blood, collected in a trial of the OX40 agonist ivuxolimab. The receptors here all came from an adult with an advanced solid tumor such as melanoma, head and neck, liver or kidney cancer.

This sequence joins TRBV7-8 and TRBJ2-1; D perhaps matches TRBD1 (5 bases). Trimming stripped 1 base from V and 4 bases from J, with 11 bases between. Looked up from germline, CDR1 is SGHVS and CDR2 is FQNEAQ. The CDR3 contains 15 residues. The CDR3 loop reads CASSLDRAGYNEQFF. CDR3 DNA: TGTGCCAGCAGCTTAGACCGTGCAGGGTACAATGAGCAGTTCTTC.

V and J are TRBV6-5 and TRBJ2-7; 9 bases map to TRBD1. The CDR3 totals 15 residues. With 5 bases clipped from V and 0 bases from J, the junction kept 5 bases outside the gene matches. Germline assignment: CDR1 MNHEY and CDR2 SVGAGI. The CDR3 DNA follows: TGTGCCAGCAGTATTGGGACAGGGACCTCCTACGAGCAGTACTTC. Amino acids: CASSIGTGTSYEQYF.

The chain combines TRBV11-1 with TRBJ2-7; tentative D call: TRBD1 (5 bases). Germline CDR1 is SGHAT and CDR2 is FQDESV (reference sequence). Trimming removed 2 bases from V and 6 bases from J, with 5 bases in between. The CDR3 has 11 residues. This chain's CDR3 is CASSLQGEQYF. The CDR3 nucleotides read TGTGCCAGCAGCTTACAGGGCGAGCAGTACTTC.

The V gene is TRBV7-6, the J gene TRBJ2-1; 7 bases are shared with TRBD1. The trim removed 3 bases at V and 10 bases at J, leaving 6 bases unmatched. The CDR3 is made up of 13 amino acids. Germline lookup yields CDR1 SGHVS and CDR2 FNYEAQ. The CDR3 coding sequence is TGTGCCAGCAGCTTGCAGGGGGAACGCGAGCAGTTCTTC. It codes for CASSLQGEREQFF.

The chain joins TRBV5-8 to TRBJ1-2, with unresolved D. This CDR3 has 15 residues. V was clipped by 4 bases and J by 4 bases, with 17 bases between them. Germline CDR1 and CDR2: SGHTS and YDEGEE. CDR3 loop: CASSPGGGLPYGYTF. CDR3 in DNA: TGTGCCAGCAGCCCGGGTGGAGGGTTACCCTATGGCTACACCTTC. Full variable domain (missing parts from reference TRBV5-8 and TRBJ1-2): EAGVTQSPTHLIKTRGQQATLRCSPISGHTSVYWYQQALGLGLQFLLWYDEGEERNRGNFPPRFSGRQFPNYSSELNVNALELEDSALYLCASSPGGGLPYGYTFGSGTRLTVV.